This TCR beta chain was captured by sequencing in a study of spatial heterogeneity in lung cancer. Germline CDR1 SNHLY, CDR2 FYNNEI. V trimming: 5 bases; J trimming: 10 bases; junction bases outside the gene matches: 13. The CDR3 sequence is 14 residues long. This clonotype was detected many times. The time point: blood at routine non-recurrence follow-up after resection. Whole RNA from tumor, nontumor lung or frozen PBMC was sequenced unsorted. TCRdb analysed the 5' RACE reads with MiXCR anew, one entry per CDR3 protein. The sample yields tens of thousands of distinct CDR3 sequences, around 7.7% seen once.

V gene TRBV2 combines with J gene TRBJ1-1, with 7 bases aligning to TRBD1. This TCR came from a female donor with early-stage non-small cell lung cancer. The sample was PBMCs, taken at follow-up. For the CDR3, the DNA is TGTGCCAGCAGTCGATCGACAGGGCGGATGGTAGCTTTCTTT. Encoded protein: CASSRSTGRMVAFF.